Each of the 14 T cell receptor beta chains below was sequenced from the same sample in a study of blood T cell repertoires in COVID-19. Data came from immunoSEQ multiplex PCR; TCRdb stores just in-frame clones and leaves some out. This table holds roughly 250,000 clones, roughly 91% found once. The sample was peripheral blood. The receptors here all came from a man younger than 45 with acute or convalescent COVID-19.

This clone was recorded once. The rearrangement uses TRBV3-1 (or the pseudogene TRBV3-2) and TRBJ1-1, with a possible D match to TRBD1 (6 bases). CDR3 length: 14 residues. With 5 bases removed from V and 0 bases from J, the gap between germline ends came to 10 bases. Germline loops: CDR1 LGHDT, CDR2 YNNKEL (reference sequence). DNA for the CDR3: TGTGCCAGCAGCAGGGGGGGATTGAACACTGAAGCTTTCTTT. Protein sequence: CASSRGGLNTEAFF.

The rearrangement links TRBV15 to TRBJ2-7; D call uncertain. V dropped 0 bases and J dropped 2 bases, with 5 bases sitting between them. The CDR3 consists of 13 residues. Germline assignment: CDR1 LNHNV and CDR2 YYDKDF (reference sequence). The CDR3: CATSRELTYEQYF. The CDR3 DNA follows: TGTGCCACCAGCAGAGAATTAACCTACGAGCAGTACTTC.

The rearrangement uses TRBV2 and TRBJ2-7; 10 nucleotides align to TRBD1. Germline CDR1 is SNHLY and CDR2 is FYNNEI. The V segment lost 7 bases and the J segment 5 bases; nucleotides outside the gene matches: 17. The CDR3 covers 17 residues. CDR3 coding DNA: TGTGCCAGCATTTTAAGCCCCTACGGACAGGGGGTCAACGAGCAGTACTTC. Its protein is CASILSPYGQGVNEQYF. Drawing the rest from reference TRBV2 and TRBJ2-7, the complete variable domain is EPEVTQTPSHQVTQMGQEVILRCVPISNHLYFYWYRQILGQKVEFLVSFYNNEISEKSEIFDDQFSVERPDGSNFTLKIRSTKLEDSAMYFCASILSPYGQGVNEQYFGPGTRLTVT.

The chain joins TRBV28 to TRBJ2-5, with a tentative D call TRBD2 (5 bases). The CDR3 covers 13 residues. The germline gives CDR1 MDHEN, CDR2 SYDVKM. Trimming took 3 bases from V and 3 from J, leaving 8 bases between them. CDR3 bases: TGTGCCAGCAGTTTTTTCGGGGAAGAGACCCAGTACTTC. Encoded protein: CASSFFGEETQYF.

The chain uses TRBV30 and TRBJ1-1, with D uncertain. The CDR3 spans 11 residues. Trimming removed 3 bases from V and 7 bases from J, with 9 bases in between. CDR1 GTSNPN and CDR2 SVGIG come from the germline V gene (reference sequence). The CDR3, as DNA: TGTGCCTGGAGCTTAACATTTGAAGCTTTCTTT. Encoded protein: CAWSLTFEAFF.

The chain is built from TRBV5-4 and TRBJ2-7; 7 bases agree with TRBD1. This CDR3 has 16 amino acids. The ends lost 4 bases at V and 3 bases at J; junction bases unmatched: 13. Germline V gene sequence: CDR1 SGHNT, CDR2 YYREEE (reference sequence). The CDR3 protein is CASSVDRTPNIYEQYF. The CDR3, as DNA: TGTGCCAGCAGCGTGGACAGGACGCCCAATATCTACGAGCAGTACTTC.

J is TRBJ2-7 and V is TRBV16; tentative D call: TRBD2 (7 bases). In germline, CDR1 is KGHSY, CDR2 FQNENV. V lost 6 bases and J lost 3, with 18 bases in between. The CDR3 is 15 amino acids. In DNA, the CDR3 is TGTGCCAGCAGTCTGGCTAGGGGGGGAGACTACGAGCAGTACTTC. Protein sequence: CASSLARGGDYEQYF.

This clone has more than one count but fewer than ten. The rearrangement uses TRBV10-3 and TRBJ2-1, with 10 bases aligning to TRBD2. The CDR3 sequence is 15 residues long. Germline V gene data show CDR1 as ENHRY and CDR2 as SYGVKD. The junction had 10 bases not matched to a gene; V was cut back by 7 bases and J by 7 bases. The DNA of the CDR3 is TGTGCCATCAATAAAGCGGGAGGGCATTCGAATGAGCAGTTCTTC. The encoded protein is CAINKAGGHSNEQFF.

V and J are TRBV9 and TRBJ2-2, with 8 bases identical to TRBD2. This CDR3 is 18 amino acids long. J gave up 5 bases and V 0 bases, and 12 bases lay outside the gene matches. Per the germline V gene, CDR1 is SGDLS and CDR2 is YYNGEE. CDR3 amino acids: CASSVGGFSGSKTGELFF. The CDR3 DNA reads TGTGCCAGCAGCGTAGGGGGTTTCAGCGGGAGTAAAACCGGGGAGCTGTTTTTT.

CDR3 in amino acids: CSVARKQSGISVGELFF. CDR3 nucleotide sequence: TGCAGCGTTGCACGAAAGCAAAGCGGGATAAGTGTCGGGGAGCTGTTTTTT. The genes are TRBV29-1 and TRBJ2-2; 7 nucleotides agree with TRBD2. The CDR3 extends over 17 amino acids. CDR1 and CDR2 from the germline V gene are SQVTM and ANQGSEA. Losses at the gene ends were 4 bases for V and 7 bases for J; bases not matched to a gene: 18.

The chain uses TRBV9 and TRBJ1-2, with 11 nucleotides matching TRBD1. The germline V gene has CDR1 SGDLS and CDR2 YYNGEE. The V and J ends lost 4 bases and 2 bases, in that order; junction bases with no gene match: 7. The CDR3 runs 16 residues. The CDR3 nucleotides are TGTGCCAGCAGCTTCGGGACAGGGGGAAGGAACTATGGCTACACCTTC. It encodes CASSFGTGGRNYGYTF.

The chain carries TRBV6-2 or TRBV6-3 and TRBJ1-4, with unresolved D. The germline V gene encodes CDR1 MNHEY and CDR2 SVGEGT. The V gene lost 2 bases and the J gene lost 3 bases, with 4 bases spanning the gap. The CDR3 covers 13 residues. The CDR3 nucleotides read TGTGCCAGCAGTTACACAGCTAATGAAAAACTGTTTTTT. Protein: CASSYTANEKLFF.

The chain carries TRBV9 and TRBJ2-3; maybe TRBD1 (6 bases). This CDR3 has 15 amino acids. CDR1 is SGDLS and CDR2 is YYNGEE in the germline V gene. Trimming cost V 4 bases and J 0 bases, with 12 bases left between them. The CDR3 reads CASSPRDISTDTQYF. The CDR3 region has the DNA TGTGCCAGCAGCCCCCGGGACATTAGCACAGATACGCAGTATTTT. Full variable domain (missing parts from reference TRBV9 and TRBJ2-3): DSGVTQTPKHLITATGQRVTLRCSPRSGDLSVYWYQQSLDQGLQFLIQYYNGEERAKGNILERFSAQQFPDLHSELNLSSLELGDSALYFCASSPRDISTDTQYFGPGTRLTVL.

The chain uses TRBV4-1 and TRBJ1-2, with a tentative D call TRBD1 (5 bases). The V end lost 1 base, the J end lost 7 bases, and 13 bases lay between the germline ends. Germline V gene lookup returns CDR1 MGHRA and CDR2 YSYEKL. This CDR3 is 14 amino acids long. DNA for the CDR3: TGCGCCAGCAGCCAAGTCGGGGGGGGAGGTGGCTACACCTTC. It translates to CASSQVGGGGGYTF.